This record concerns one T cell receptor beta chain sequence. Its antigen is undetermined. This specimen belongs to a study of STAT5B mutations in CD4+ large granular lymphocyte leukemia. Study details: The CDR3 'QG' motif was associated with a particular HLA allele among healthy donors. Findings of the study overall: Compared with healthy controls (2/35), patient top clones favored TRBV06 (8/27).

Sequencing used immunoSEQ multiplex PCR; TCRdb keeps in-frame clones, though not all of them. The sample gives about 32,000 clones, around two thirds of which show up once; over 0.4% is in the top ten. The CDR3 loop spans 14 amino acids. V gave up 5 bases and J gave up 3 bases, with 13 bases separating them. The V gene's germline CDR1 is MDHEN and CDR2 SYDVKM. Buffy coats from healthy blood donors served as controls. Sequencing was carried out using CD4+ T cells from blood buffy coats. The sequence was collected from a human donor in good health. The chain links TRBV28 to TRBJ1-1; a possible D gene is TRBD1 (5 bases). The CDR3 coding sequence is TGTGCCAGCAGTCGGGGGGGGGTGGACACTGAAGCTTTCTTT. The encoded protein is CASSRGGVDTEAFF.